Each of the 25 T cell receptor beta chains below was sequenced from the same sample in a study of neoadjuvant anti-PD-1 for oral cavity cancer. The repertoire was sequenced with immunoSEQ multiplex PCR; TCRdb's copy has only in-frame clones and lacks some. The repertoire consists of about 16,000 clones, with 60% to 70% occurring once and the leading ten covering approximately 2.9%. The sample consisted of PBMCs, taken before nivolumab (anti-PD-1) treatment. The origin of the receptors is a person aged 35-80 years with oral cavity squamous cell carcinoma.

The table lists this clone with a count of one. The chain is built from TRBV11-2 and TRBJ2-1; perhaps TRBD2 as D (6 bases). Germline loops: CDR1 SGHAT, CDR2 FQNNGV. The CDR3 is 16 residues long. Trimming removed 1 base at V and 1 base at J, with 11 bases between. The CDR3 is CASSLANRGSYNEQFF. As DNA, the CDR3 is TGTGCCAGCAGCTTAGCGAACCGGGGGTCCTACAATGAGCAGTTCTTC. Complete variable domain (other parts from reference TRBV11-2 and TRBJ2-1): EAGVAQSPRYKIIEKRQSVAFWCNPISGHATLYWYQQILGQGPKLLIQFQNNGVVDDSQLPKDRFSAERLKGVDSTLKIQPAKLEDSAVYLCASSLANRGSYNEQFFGPGTRLTVL.

The chain is built from TRBV10-3 and TRBJ2-7; tentatively, D is TRBD2 (6 bases). Trimming stripped 2 bases from V and 3 bases from J, with 11 bases between. CDR3 length: 14 residues. Germline CDR1 ENHRY, CDR2 SYGVKD. The CDR3 loop reads CAISELLEGYEQYF. Written as DNA, the CDR3 is TGTGCCATCAGTGAGCTGTTGGAGGGCTACGAGCAGTACTTC.

The chain joins TRBV25-1 to TRBJ2-1; TRBD1 is a possible D gene (6 bases). This CDR3 has 14 residues. Trimming removed 6 bases at V and 9 bases at J, with 18 bases between. In germline, CDR1 is MGHDK, CDR2 SYGVNS. CDR3 loop: CASSQGFVFGEQFF. CDR3 bases: TGTGCCAGCAGCCAGGGGTTCGTCTTCGGTGAGCAGTTCTTC.

Regarding this clone: The junction and the germline gene differ at one end; a read error may be behind it. The genes are TRBV7-7 and TRBJ2-3; tentative D call: TRBD2 (6 bases). CDR3 size: 15 residues. CDR1 SSHAT and CDR2 FNYEAQ come from the germline V gene (reference sequence). The CDR3 spells CASSLGGERTDTQYF. The CDR3, as DNA: TGTGCTAGCAGCTTAGGAGGGGAGAGGACAGATACGCAGTATTTT.

The chain carries TRBV5-1 and TRBJ1-1; 7 nucleotides line up with TRBD1. Trimming at V came to 4 bases and at J to 1 base, leaving 4 bases not matched to a gene. The CDR3 runs 14 residues. The germline CDR1 and CDR2 sequences are SGHRS and YFSETQ. The CDR3, as DNA: TGCGCCAGCAGCCCTAGGACAGGGAACACTGAAGCTTTCTTT. Its protein is CASSPRTGNTEAFF.

The genes are TRBV6-6 and TRBJ2-7, with 7 bases that match TRBD1. Germline V lookup: CDR1 MNHNY, CDR2 SVGAGI (reference sequence). The CDR3 runs 14 residues. The V and J ends lost 4 bases and 3 bases, in that order; junction bases with no gene match: 6. CDR3 DNA sequence: TGTGCCAGCAGTTTCGACAGGGACCGCTACGAGCAGTACTTC. Translated, it gives CASSFDRDRYEQYF.

This clone was counted between two and nine times. The chain combines TRBV7-9 with TRBJ2-7; 9 positions match TRBD1. This CDR3 spans 14 amino acids. Germline V gene lookup returns CDR1 SEHNR and CDR2 FQNEAQ (reference sequence). The J segment lost 3 bases and the V segment lost 5 bases, leaving 5 bases of the junction unmatched. The CDR3 protein is CASSPGQGGYEQYF. The CDR3 nucleotides read TGTGCCAGCAGCCCGGGACAGGGCGGCTACGAGCAGTACTTC.

The chain combines TRBV30 with TRBJ1-5; 7 bases agree with TRBD1. The CDR3 sequence is 15 residues long. The germline V gene has CDR1 GTSNPN and CDR2 SVGIG (reference sequence). Trimming removed 0 bases from V and 4 bases from J; junction bases left unmatched: 6. This CDR3 is CAWSVRDRANQPQHF. CDR3 bases: TGTGCCTGGAGTGTCCGGGACAGAGCTAATCAGCCCCAGCATTTT.

The V gene is TRBV30, the J gene TRBJ1-3; D is perhaps TRBD1 (5 bases). V was clipped by 4 bases and J by 0 bases, with 16 bases between them. There are 16 residues in the CDR3. CDR1 is GTSNPN and CDR2 is SVGIG in the germline V gene (reference sequence). In DNA form, the CDR3 reads TGTGCCTGGAATCGGGGCAGTCCGAGCTCTGGAAACACCATATATTTT. Protein product: CAWNRGSPSSGNTIYF.

This clone has just one count. J is TRBJ2-5 and V is TRBV28, with a weak D call TRBD1 (6 bases). The V gene lost 7 bases and the J gene lost 3 bases, with 18 bases spanning the gap. Germline V gives CDR1 MDHEN, CDR2 SYDVKM. CDR3 length: 15 amino acids. This chain's CDR3 is CASNSMNPGEETQYF. For the CDR3, the DNA is TGTGCCAGCAATTCTATGAACCCAGGGGAAGAGACCCAGTACTTC.

V usage is TRBV7-3 and J usage is TRBJ2-3; maybe TRBD1 (6 bases). The CDR3 is 14 residues long. Germline CDR1 reads SGHTA; CDR2 reads FQGTGA. Trimming took 6 bases from V and 2 from J, leaving 12 bases between them. CDR3 sequence reads: CASSLDSLTDTQYF. DNA of the CDR3: TGTGCCAGCAGTTTGGACAGCCTCACAGATACGCAGTATTTT.

This chain uses TRBV7-9 with TRBJ2-6; no clear D gene. The CDR3 totals 15 residues. Trimming shortened V by 1 base and J by 2 bases, and 6 bases separated the two germline ends. Germline lookup yields CDR1 SEHNR and CDR2 FQNEAQ (reference sequence). In DNA form, the CDR3 reads TGTGCCAGCAGCTTAGGGGCGACTGGGGCCAACGTCCTGACTTTC. Amino acids: CASSLGATGANVLTF.

This clone was detected only a few times. The rearrangement joins TRBV5-4 to TRBJ2-7; D might be TRBD1 (5 bases). Germline V lookup: CDR1 SGHNT, CDR2 YYREEE (reference sequence). Between the trimmed V and J ends, which lost 4 bases and 4 bases, there was a span of 15 bases. This CDR3 contains 14 residues. This CDR3 reads CASSRLTARYEQYF. Written as DNA, the CDR3 is TGTGCCAGCAGCCGACTGACAGCTAGGTACGAGCAGTACTTC.

The chain has TRBV10-3 and TRBJ2-7, with 7 nucleotides matching TRBD1. The CDR3 consists of 14 residues. Looked up from germline, CDR1 is ENHRY and CDR2 is SYGVKD. V lost 10 bases, J lost 1 base, and 10 bases stayed unmatched. CDR3 amino acids: CATGGIRGSYEQYF. Written as DNA, the CDR3 is TGTGCCACCGGCGGAATCAGGGGGTCCTACGAGCAGTACTTC.

In this sample, this clone turned up once. This chain joins TRBV6-1 and TRBJ2-1; 10 bases align to TRBD2. CDR3 length: 15 amino acids. V trimming: 6 bases; J trimming: 4 bases; junction bases outside the gene matches: 6. Germline V gene sequence: CDR1 MNHNS, CDR2 SASEGT. The CDR3 spells CASRSTSGDYNEQFF. The DNA of the CDR3 is TGTGCCAGCAGAAGTACTAGCGGGGATTACAATGAGCAGTTCTTC.

The CDR3 loop is CASRSYMAGGQETQYF. As DNA, the CDR3 is TGTGCCAGCAGGTCATACATGGCGGGAGGCCAAGAGACCCAGTACTTC. The chain joins TRBV11-2 to TRBJ2-5; 8 bases agree with TRBD2. CDR1 and CDR2 (germline): SGHAT, FQNNGV. This CDR3 comprises 16 residues. The V gene end was trimmed by 6 bases and the J gene end by 1 base; junction bases not matched to a gene: 10.

This clone was found a few times. The chain employs TRBV10-1 and TRBJ2-4; D is perhaps TRBD1 (5 bases). The CDR3 has 13 residues. Between the trimmed V and J ends, which lost 4 bases and 8 bases, there was a span of 12 bases. The germline CDR1 and CDR2 sequences are WNHNN and SYGVQD (reference sequence). The CDR3 is CASSVNPRDIQYF. Here the CDR3 DNA reads TGCGCCAGCAGTGTTAACCCCAGGGACATTCAGTACTTC.

This clone showed up just a few times. This chain connects TRBV6-1 to TRBJ1-1, with TRBD1 matching 9 bases. The germline CDR1 and CDR2 sequences are MNHNS and SASEGT. With 4 bases clipped from V and 1 base from J, the junction kept 10 bases outside the gene matches. The CDR3 is 17 amino acids. CDR3 coding DNA: TGTGCCAGCAGTGGCCGGACAGGGGCCCTGACGAACACTGAAGCTTTCTTT. Translation gives CASSGRTGALTNTEAFF.

CDR3 amino acids: CASSRQGLSGNTIYF. DNA for the CDR3: TGTGCCAGCAGTCGACAGGGCCTCTCTGGAAACACCATATATTTT. The chain joins TRBV6-6 to TRBJ1-3, with 7 positions matching TRBD1. V lost 5 bases and J lost 0; bases outside the gene matches: 4. Germline V lookup: CDR1 MNHNY, CDR2 SVGAGI (reference sequence). The length of the CDR3 is 15 residues.

V is TRBV29-1 and J is TRBJ1-2; 7 bases are shared with TRBD1. Germline CDR1 and CDR2: SQVTM and ANQGSEA. The CDR3 length is 13 residues. Trimming cost V 5 bases and J 2 bases; bases outside gene matches: 5. In DNA form, the CDR3 reads TGCAGCGTTTCCTCGACAGGGAACTATGGCTACACCTTC. Translating it yields CSVSSTGNYGYTF.

This clone has just a few counts. CDR3 DNA sequence: TGTGCCAGCAGCATGGGACTCGTCTACGAGCAGTACTTC. This gives the protein CASSMGLVYEQYF. The chain employs TRBV6-6 and TRBJ2-7, with TRBD2 as a possible D gene (6 bases). The germline V gene encodes CDR1 MNHNY and CDR2 SVGAGI (reference sequence). The CDR3 extends over 13 amino acids. Trimming took 6 bases from V and 3 from J, leaving 12 bases between them.

Only a few counts were recorded for this clone. The chain carries TRBV7-2 and TRBJ2-5; 7 bases align to TRBD1. Germline CDR1 reads SGHTA; CDR2 reads FQGNSA. There are 12 residues in the CDR3. After removal of 4 bases from V and 9 bases from J, the junction contained 5 bases not matched to a gene. Written as DNA, the CDR3 is TGTGCCAGCAGCTCGGACAGGACGGCCCAGTACTTC. Its translation: CASSSDRTAQYF.

The V call is TRBV6-5, the J call TRBJ2-1; D remains unclear. V was shortened by 6 bases and J by 0 bases, with 12 bases between the two germline ends. Per the germline V gene, CDR1 is MNHEY and CDR2 is SVGAGI. The CDR3 totals 15 residues. CDR3 bases: TGTGCCAGCAGGCAGGTTGGCAGCTCCTACAATGAGCAGTTCTTC. Amino acids: CASRQVGSSYNEQFF.

V gene TRBV2 combines with J gene TRBJ1-4; D is possibly TRBD1 (5 bases). The germline V and J ends were trimmed by 5 bases and 6 bases, with 16 bases remaining between them. The germline V gene has CDR1 SNHLY and CDR2 FYNNEI. The CDR3 extends over 15 amino acids. In DNA form, the CDR3 reads TGTGCCAGCAGTCGGTCGGGGCTGAGAGATGAAAAACTGTTTTTT. Protein product: CASSRSGLRDEKLFF. The entire variable domain, with the rest obtained from reference TRBV2 and TRBJ1-4, is as follows: EPEVTQTPSHQVTQMGQEVILRCVPISNHLYFYWYRQILGQKVEFLVSFYNNEISEKSEIFDDQFSVERPDGSNFTLKIRSTKLEDSAMYFCASSRSGLRDEKLFFGSGTQLSVL.

V gene TRBV2 combines with J gene TRBJ2-3; TRBD2 is a possible D gene (6 bases). The CDR3 totals 14 residues. Germline V CDR1 and CDR2: SNHLY, FYNNEI. The V and J ends lost 4 bases and 1 base respectively, with 9 bases between them. The CDR3 protein is CASSAERGTDTQYF. The DNA of the CDR3 is TGTGCCAGCAGTGCGGAGCGGGGCACAGATACGCAGTATTTT.